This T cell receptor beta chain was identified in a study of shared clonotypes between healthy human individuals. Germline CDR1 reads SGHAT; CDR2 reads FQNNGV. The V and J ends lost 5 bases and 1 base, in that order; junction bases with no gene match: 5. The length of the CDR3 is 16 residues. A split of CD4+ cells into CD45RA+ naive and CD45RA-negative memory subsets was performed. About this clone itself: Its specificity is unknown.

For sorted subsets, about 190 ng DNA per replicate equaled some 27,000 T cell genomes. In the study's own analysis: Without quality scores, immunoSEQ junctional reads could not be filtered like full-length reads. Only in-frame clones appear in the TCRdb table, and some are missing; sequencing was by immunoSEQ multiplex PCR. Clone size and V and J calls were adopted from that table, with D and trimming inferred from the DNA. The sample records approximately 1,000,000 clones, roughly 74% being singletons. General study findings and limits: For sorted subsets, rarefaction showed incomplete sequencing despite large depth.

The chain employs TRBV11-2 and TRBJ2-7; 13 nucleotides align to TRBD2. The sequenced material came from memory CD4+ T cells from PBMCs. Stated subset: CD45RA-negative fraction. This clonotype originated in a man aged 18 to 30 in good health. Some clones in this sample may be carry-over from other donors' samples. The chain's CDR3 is CASSPWGLAGSYEQYF. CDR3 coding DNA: TGTGCCAGCAGCCCCTGGGGACTAGCGGGATCCTACGAGCAGTACTTC.